This is a list of T cell receptor beta chains from one sample in a study of cytomegalovirus exposure and HLA in healthy donors. Some clones are missing from TCRdb's copy, which holds only in-frame ones; the method was immunoSEQ multiplex PCR. The sample includes 95,000 to 150,000 clones, approximately 80% of them seen just once. The sequencing sample was made of PBMCs. These receptors originate from a man between 18 and 29 years old in good health and CMV-seropositive. The CDR3 runs from the conserved cysteine through the conserved F or W. A D gene is named only where the DNA matches it firmly. Clone sizes are given selectively: once, few, many, or a class where the clone is expanded.

d_gene: -
j_gene: TRBJ1-5
v_gene: TRBV5-8
abundance: -
CDR3aa: CASSRVSPQHF
CDR3nt: TGTGCCAGCAGCCGAGTATCGCCCCAGCATTTT

d_gene: -
j_gene: TRBJ2-3
v_gene: TRBV19
abundance: -
CDR3aa: CASNGGGSYDTQYF
CDR3nt: TGTGCCAGTAACGGGGGCGGGAGTTACGATACGCAGTATTTT

d_gene: -
j_gene: TRBJ2-7
v_gene: TRBV6-6
abundance: -
CDR3aa: CASSPPGLASYEQYF
CDR3nt: TGTGCCAGCAGTCCCCCGGGACTCGCATCCTACGAGCAGTACTTC

d_gene: -
j_gene: TRBJ1-5
v_gene: TRBV15
abundance: -
CDR3aa: CATSRPTDQPQHF
CDR3nt: TGTGCCACCAGCAGACCCACAGATCAGCCCCAGCATTTT

d_gene: -
j_gene: TRBJ2-1
v_gene: TRBV9
abundance: -
CDR3aa: CASSPRELVTEQFF
CDR3nt: TGTGCCAGCAGCCCCCGAGAACTAGTTACTGAGCAGTTCTTC

d_gene: -
j_gene: TRBJ1-2
v_gene: TRBV18
abundance: -
CDR3aa: CASSPLNYGYTF
CDR3nt: TGTGCCAGCTCACCTCTGAACTATGGCTACACCTTC

d_gene: TRBD1
j_gene: TRBJ2-6
v_gene: TRBV27
abundance: few
CDR3aa: CASSLSGQGLFSGANVLTF
CDR3nt: TGTGCCAGCAGTTTATCCGGACAGGGACTTTTCTCTGGGGCCAACGTCCTGACTTTC

d_gene: TRBD2
j_gene: TRBJ2-3
v_gene: TRBV19
abundance: -
CDR3aa: CASSPGLARDTQYF
CDR3nt: TGTGCCAGTAGTCCCGGACTAGCGCGAGATACGCAGTATTTT

d_gene: -
j_gene: TRBJ1-3
v_gene: TRBV5-4
abundance: -
CDR3aa: CASSPGGGLGGNTIYF
CDR3nt: TGTGCCAGCAGCCCCGGCGGAGGGCTAGGTGGAAACACCATATATTTT

d_gene: -
j_gene: TRBJ1-2
v_gene: TRBV9
abundance: few
CDR3aa: CASSARRGKVYGYTF
CDR3nt: TGTGCCAGCAGCGCCCGGCGGGGCAAGGTCTATGGCTACACCTTC

d_gene: -
j_gene: TRBJ1-1
v_gene: TRBV9
abundance: once
CDR3aa: CASSVGSGLNTEAFF
CDR3nt: TGTGCCAGCAGCGTAGGTTCAGGGCTGAACACTGAAGCTTTCTTT

d_gene: TRBD2
j_gene: TRBJ2-1
v_gene: TRBV5-4
abundance: -
CDR3aa: CASSSGSGTRGYNEQFF
CDR3nt: TGTGCCAGCAGCTCCGGATCCGGGACTAGGGGTTACAATGAGCAGTTCTTC

d_gene: -
j_gene: TRBJ2-5
v_gene: TRBV9
abundance: -
CDR3aa: CASSPHGRGQETQYF
CDR3nt: TGTGCCAGCAGCCCCCATGGCAGGGGCCAAGAGACCCAGTACTTC

d_gene: TRBD2
j_gene: TRBJ2-3
v_gene: TRBV11-3
abundance: -
CDR3aa: CASSLGTSGTDTQYF
CDR3nt: TGTGCCAGCAGCTTAGGGACTAGCGGCACAGATACGCAGTATTTT

d_gene: -
j_gene: TRBJ2-5
v_gene: TRBV30
abundance: -
CDR3aa: CAWARGWETQYF
CDR3nt: TGTGCCTGGGCTAGGGGTTGGGAGACCCAGTACTTC

d_gene: -
j_gene: TRBJ1-6
v_gene: TRBV28
abundance: -
CDR3aa: CASRVYRASSPLHF
CDR3nt: TGTGCCAGCCGGGTCTACAGGGCAAGTTCACCCCTCCACTTT

d_gene: -
j_gene: TRBJ1-1
v_gene: TRBV11-2
abundance: -
CDR3aa: CASSTNWVDTEAFF
CDR3nt: TGTGCCAGCAGCACTAACTGGGTGGACACTGAAGCTTTCTTT

d_gene: TRBD1
j_gene: TRBJ1-2
v_gene: TRBV7-9
abundance: -
CDR3aa: CASSLNDRGLYGYTF
CDR3nt: TGTGCCAGCAGCTTAAACGACAGGGGGCTATATGGCTACACCTTC

d_gene: -
j_gene: TRBJ1-1
v_gene: TRBV19
abundance: -
CDR3aa: CASSRSGGSQGRSLNTEAFF
CDR3nt: TGTGCCAGTAGCAGAAGCGGGGGCTCGCAGGGGCGGTCATTGAACACTGAAGCTTTCTTT

d_gene: TRBD2
j_gene: TRBJ2-7
v_gene: TRBV30
abundance: -
CDR3aa: CAWSLIAGKYEQYF
CDR3nt: TGTGCCTGGAGTTTAATAGCGGGGAAATACGAGCAGTACTTC

d_gene: -
j_gene: TRBJ2-3
v_gene: TRBV12-5
abundance: -
CDR3aa: CASGLLAGTDTQYF
CDR3nt: TGTGCTAGTGGTTTGTTGGCCGGGACAGATACGCAGTATTTT

d_gene: -
j_gene: TRBJ1-5
v_gene: TRBV4-2
abundance: -
CDR3aa: CASSRSFGGLNQPQHF
CDR3nt: TGTGCCAGCAGCCGCTCATTCGGGGGGCTCAATCAGCCCCAGCATTTT

d_gene: TRBD1
j_gene: TRBJ1-5
v_gene: TRBV30
abundance: -
CDR3aa: CAWSVTLQGLPPQHF
CDR3nt: TGTGCCTGGAGTGTAACCTTACAGGGGTTACCGCCCCAGCATTTT

d_gene: -
j_gene: TRBJ2-1
v_gene: TRBV6-5
abundance: -
CDR3aa: CASSHPGSYNEQFF
CDR3nt: TGTGCCAGCAGTCACCCGGGCTCCTACAATGAGCAGTTCTTC

d_gene: -
j_gene: TRBJ1-1
v_gene: TRBV18
abundance: -
CDR3aa: CASSKTGNTEAFF
CDR3nt: TGTGCCAGCTCAAAGACGGGGAACACTGAAGCTTTCTTT

d_gene: -
j_gene: TRBJ1-5
v_gene: TRBV27
abundance: few
CDR3aa: CASSLSVTLGPQHF
CDR3nt: TGTGCCAGCAGTTTATCAGTTACCCTCGGGCCCCAGCATTTT

d_gene: TRBD2
j_gene: TRBJ2-7
v_gene: TRBV6-6
abundance: -
CDR3aa: CASSGTSGGYEQYF
CDR3nt: TGTGCCAGCAGCGGGACTAGCGGGGGCTACGAGCAGTACTTC

d_gene: TRBD2
j_gene: TRBJ2-5
v_gene: TRBV15
abundance: -
CDR3aa: CATSRVGLANVWLETQYF
CDR3nt: TGTGCCACCAGCAGAGTTGGACTAGCGAACGTCTGGTTGGAGACCCAGTACTTC